A selection of T cell receptor beta chains follows, all from one sample in a study of T cell responses to AZD1222 COVID-19 vaccine. Clones were read by immunoSEQ multiplex PCR, and TCRdb kept only the in-frame ones, dropping some. The repertoire holds fewer than 95,000 clones, with approximately 92% as singletons. The source material was peripheral blood, sampled on day 0 of AZD1222 vaccination. These TCRs come from an adult in good health. CDR3s include the opening cysteine and the closing phenylalanine or tryptophan. A D gene is named only where the DNA matches it firmly. Size values are once, few and many counts, or a class for expanded clones, and some rows have none.

D gene: -; clone size: -; V gene: TRBV3-1/TRBV3-2; J gene: TRBJ2-1; CDR3 protein: CASSQGPSHGHEQFF
D gene: -; clone size: -; V gene: TRBV7-9; J gene: TRBJ2-7; CDR3 protein: CASSLEGVAAEQYF
D gene: TRBD2; clone size: -; V gene: TRBV18; J gene: TRBJ2-1; CDR3 protein: CASSGWREAPDNEQFF
D gene: -; clone size: -; V gene: TRBV27; J gene: TRBJ2-7; CDR3 protein: CASSLQGTNGEQYF
D gene: TRBD1; clone size: once; V gene: TRBV28; J gene: TRBJ1-2; CDR3 protein: CASIRDRVYGYTF
D gene: TRBD1; clone size: -; V gene: TRBV6-5; J gene: TRBJ1-2; CDR3 protein: CASSSHRGTDYGYTF
D gene: -; clone size: once; V gene: TRBV19; J gene: TRBJ1-2; CDR3 protein: CASSGEGNYGYTF
D gene: -; clone size: -; V gene: TRBV7-3; J gene: TRBJ2-1; CDR3 protein: CASSTPGDEQFF
D gene: -; clone size: -; V gene: TRBV7-2; J gene: TRBJ1-1; CDR3 protein: CASSLVGVGLGTEAFF
D gene: -; clone size: -; V gene: TRBV2; J gene: TRBJ2-2; CDR3 protein: CASMSREFTGELFF
D gene: TRBD2; clone size: -; V gene: TRBV6-5; J gene: TRBJ2-7; CDR3 protein: CASNKGLADSYEQYF
D gene: TRBD1; clone size: -; V gene: TRBV6-5; J gene: TRBJ1-2; CDR3 protein: CASRRTGGDYGYTF
D gene: -; clone size: -; V gene: TRBV30; J gene: TRBJ1-4; CDR3 protein: CAWSSDSTNEKLFF
D gene: -; clone size: -; V gene: TRBV28; J gene: TRBJ2-7; CDR3 protein: CASSSLSTSTYEQYF
D gene: TRBD2; clone size: few; V gene: TRBV11-2; J gene: TRBJ2-3; CDR3 protein: CASSPRTSGRTDTQYF
D gene: -; clone size: -; V gene: TRBV3-1/TRBV3-2; J gene: TRBJ2-1; CDR3 protein: CASSQEFEYPYNEQFF
D gene: -; clone size: few; V gene: TRBV4-2; J gene: TRBJ1-4; CDR3 protein: CASSPEEEMRKLFF
D gene: -; clone size: -; V gene: TRBV20-1; J gene: TRBJ2-3; CDR3 protein: CSASLRLKTSTDTQYF
D gene: TRBD1; clone size: -; V gene: TRBV18; J gene: TRBJ1-1; CDR3 protein: CASSRGQGNTEAFF
D gene: TRBD1; clone size: -; V gene: TRBV25-1; J gene: TRBJ1-2; CDR3 protein: CASSESGQGAFYGYTF
D gene: TRBD1; clone size: -; V gene: TRBV5-1; J gene: TRBJ2-3; CDR3 protein: CASSPGTGGTDTQYF
D gene: -; clone size: -; V gene: TRBV6-5; J gene: TRBJ2-5; CDR3 protein: CASTPGNSEGETQYF
D gene: -; clone size: -; V gene: TRBV7-2; J gene: TRBJ1-6; CDR3 protein: CASKGNLNSPLHF
D gene: TRBD1; clone size: -; V gene: TRBV9; J gene: TRBJ1-1; CDR3 protein: CASSTDRGSTEAFF
D gene: -; clone size: -; V gene: TRBV29-1; J gene: TRBJ2-5; CDR3 protein: CSVAGRGGLGQQETQYF
D gene: -; clone size: -; V gene: TRBV19; J gene: TRBJ1-6; CDR3 protein: CASSSPAGTYNSPLHF
D gene: -; clone size: -; V gene: TRBV5-1; J gene: TRBJ2-7; CDR3 protein: CASSSRVGSHEQYF
D gene: -; clone size: -; V gene: TRBV6-1; J gene: TRBJ1-6; CDR3 protein: CASSDGASYNSPLHF